This T cell receptor (beta chain) is drawn from a study of Tregs in tolerant kidney transplant recipients. In the study overall: The nonmyeloablative bone marrow transplants came from related graft donors, with transient mixed chimerism.

Unstimulated regulatory T cells (CD4+CD25+CD127-), CD4+CD25- non-regulatory cells, CD4 and CD8 cells were FACS-sorted from thawed PBMCs. Assay used: immunoSEQ multiplex PCR; TCRdb lists only in-frame clones, some missing. The data show about 87,000 clones, roughly 93% seen once. As for this clone: The target antigen is unknown.

Study-wide results and limits: Biological reproducibility was not directly addressed in this study. Findings come from small patient numbers and require larger validation.

The source was CD4+ T cells from blood, collected before the transplant. The source is a human donor who received a combined kidney and bone marrow transplant.

As DNA, the CDR3 is TGTGCCAGGCTAGCGGAGAGCACAGATACGCAGTATTTT. Its protein product is CARLAESTDTQYF. The V gene is TRBV30, the J gene TRBJ2-3, with 7 bases fitting TRBD2. V was clipped by 8 bases and J by 0 bases; unmatched bases: 5. The CDR3 is 13 residues long. Germline V gene lookup returns CDR1 GTSNPN and CDR2 SVGIG (reference sequence). The whole variable domain, filled in from reference TRBV30 and TRBJ2-3, reads SQTIHQWPATLVQPVGSPLSLECTVEGTSNPNLYWYRQAAGRGLQLLFYSVGIGQISSEVPQNLSASRPQDRQFILSSKKLLLSDSGFYLCARLAESTDTQYFGPGTRLTVL.